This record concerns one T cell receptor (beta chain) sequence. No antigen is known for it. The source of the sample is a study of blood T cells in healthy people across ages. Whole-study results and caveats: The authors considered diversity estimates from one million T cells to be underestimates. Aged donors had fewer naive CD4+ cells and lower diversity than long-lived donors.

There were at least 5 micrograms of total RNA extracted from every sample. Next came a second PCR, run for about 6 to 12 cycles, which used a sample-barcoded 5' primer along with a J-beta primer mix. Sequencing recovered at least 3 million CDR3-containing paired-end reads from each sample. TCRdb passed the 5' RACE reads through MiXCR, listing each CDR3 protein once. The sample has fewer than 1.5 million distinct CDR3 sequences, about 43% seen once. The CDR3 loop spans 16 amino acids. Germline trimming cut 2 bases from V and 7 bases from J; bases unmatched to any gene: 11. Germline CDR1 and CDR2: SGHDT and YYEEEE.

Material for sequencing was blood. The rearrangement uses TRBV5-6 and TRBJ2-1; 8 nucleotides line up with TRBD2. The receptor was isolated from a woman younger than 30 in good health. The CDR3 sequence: CASSFKSGGMSNEQFF. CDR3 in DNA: TGTGCCAGCAGCTTCAAGTCGGGGGGGATGAGTAATGAGCAGTTCTTC.